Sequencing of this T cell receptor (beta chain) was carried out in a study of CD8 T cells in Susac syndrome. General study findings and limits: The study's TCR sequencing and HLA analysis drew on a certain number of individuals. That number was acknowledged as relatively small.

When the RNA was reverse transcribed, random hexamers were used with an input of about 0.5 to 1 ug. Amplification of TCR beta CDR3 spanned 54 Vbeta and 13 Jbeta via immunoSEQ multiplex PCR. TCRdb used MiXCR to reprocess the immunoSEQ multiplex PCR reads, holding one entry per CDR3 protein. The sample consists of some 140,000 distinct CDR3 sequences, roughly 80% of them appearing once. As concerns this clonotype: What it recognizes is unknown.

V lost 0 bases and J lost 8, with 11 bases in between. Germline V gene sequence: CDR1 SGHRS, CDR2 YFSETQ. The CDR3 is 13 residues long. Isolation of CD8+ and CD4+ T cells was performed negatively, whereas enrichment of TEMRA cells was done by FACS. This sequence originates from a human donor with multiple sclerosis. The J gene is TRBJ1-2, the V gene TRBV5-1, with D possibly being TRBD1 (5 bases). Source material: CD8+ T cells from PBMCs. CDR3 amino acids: CASSLDPGAGYTF. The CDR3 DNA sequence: TGCGCCAGCAGCTTGGATCCTGGGGCCGGCTACACCTTC. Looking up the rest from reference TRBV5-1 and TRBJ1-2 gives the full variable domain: KAGVTQTPRYLIKTRGQQVTLSCSPISGHRSVSWYQQTPGQGLQFLFEYFSETQRNKGNFPGRFSGRQFSNSRSEMNVSTLELGDSALYLCASSLDPGAGYTFGSGTRLTVV.